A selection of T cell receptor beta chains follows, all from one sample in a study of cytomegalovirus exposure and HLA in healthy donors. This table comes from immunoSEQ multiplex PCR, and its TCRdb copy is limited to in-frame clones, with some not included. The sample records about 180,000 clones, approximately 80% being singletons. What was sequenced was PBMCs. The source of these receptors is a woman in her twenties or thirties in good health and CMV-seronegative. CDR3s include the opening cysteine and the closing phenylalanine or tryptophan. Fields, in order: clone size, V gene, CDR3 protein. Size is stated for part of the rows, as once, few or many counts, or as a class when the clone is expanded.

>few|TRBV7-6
CASSPLRSITGELFF
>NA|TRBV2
CASSENRGPETQYF
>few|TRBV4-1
CASSQLAGLVEQYF
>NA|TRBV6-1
CASSEAGRGGVGEQYF
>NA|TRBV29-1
CSVGGLAGVSSPYEQYF
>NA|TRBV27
CASRPTGGGFGEGEQYF
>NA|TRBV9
CASSVAGVKNTGELFF
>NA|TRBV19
CASSIQAGGQETQYF
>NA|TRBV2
CASRSVPEAFF
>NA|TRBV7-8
CASSLASGRAMGFDTQYF
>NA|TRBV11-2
CASSLAGGSNQPQHF
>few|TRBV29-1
CSVAAAGRSYNEQFF
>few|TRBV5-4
CASKLAGGGETQYF
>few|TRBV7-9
CASSRTGSNQPQHF
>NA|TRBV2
CASSATGGAGANVLTF
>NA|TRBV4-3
CASSQDLRQDHSPLHF
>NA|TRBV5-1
CASSLFGENAEAFF
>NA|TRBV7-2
CASSHRPFDSLGTDTQYF
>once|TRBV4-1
CASSHPQVAGLNEQFF
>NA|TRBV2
CASSEEGGASTDTQYF
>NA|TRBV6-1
CASSERVGSGADTQYF
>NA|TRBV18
CASSRTSGNQETQYF
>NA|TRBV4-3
CASSQGSPTSGSMYEQYF
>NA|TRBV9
CASSPTSGRSEQYF
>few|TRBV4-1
CASSQDSYSNQPQHF
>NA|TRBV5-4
CASSLAGETQYF
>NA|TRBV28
CASSPGTSGILYNEQFF
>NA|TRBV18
CASSPVSGPSSGANVLTF
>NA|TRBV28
CASSLFDRGVNEKLFF
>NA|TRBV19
CASSDPGYLPDTQYF
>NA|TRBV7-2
CASSPRLARGGELFF
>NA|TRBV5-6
CASSSGGGPSYEQYF
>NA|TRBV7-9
CSSSWTGGDNIQYF
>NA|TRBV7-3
CASSRDRGETQYF
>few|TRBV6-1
CASSRDRGLREQYF
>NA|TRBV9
CASSVGLDYNEQFF
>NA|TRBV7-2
CASSRGRETQYF
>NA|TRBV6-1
CASSEYVGQKNQPQHF
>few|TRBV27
CASSLGRNTEAFF
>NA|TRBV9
CASSVKGTPNTEAFF
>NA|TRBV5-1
CASSLSFVSGNTIYF
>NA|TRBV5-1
CASSSGLFQGSSGNTIYF
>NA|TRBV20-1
CSAPFSNEQFF
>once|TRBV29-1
CSVVSTEDSGANVLTF
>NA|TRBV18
CASSSRQGAHEQYF
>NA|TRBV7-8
CASSLANQGRANVLTF
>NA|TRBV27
CASSPMKGVLSGANVLTF
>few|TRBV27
CASSLRGDGANVLTF
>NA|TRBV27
CASSPLGQVWEKLFF
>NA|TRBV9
CASSVNQGGGDYGYTF
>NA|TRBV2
CASTWVRHLNTGELFF
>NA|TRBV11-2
CASSLDFGTGELFF
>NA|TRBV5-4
CASTRGVGGLDYGYTF
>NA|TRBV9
CASSATTANTEAFF